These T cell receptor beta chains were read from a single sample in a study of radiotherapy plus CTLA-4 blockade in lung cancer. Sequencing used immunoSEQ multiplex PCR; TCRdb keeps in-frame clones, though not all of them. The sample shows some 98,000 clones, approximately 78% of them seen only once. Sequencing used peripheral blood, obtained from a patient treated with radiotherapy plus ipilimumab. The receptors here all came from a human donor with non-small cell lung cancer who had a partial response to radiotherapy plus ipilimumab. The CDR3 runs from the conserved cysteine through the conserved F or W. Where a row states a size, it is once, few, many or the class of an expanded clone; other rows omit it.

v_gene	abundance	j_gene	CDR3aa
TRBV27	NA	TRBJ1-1	CASSLRGNTEAFF
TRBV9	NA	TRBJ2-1	CASSVAVVENEQFF
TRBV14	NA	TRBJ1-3	CASSQVIGISGNTIYF
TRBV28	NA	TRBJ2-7	CASSLVSDTYEQYF
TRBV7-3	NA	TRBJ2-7	CASSGGGASRGEQYF
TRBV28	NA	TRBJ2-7	CASTPSSGTGGEEQYF
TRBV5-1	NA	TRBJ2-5	CASSFEQGGGETQYF
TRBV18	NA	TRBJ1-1	CASSPQGRNTEAFF
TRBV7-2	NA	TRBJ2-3	CASSFVRSGGGTDTQYF
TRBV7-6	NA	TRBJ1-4	CASSRTGSNEKLFF
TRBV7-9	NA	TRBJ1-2	CASSSDRGGYTF
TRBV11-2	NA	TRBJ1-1	CASSSRDGNTEAFF
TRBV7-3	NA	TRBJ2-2	CASSLSLRDTGELFF
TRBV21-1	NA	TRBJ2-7	CAPGGGQDQRKQYF
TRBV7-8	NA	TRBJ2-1	CASSSERGHEQFF
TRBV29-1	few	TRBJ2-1	CSVSPAGYNEQFF
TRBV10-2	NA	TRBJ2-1	CASSEYRTSGTYNEQFF
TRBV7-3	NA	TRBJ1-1	CASSATGRDTEAFF
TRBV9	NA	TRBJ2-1	CASSVDSSYNEQFF
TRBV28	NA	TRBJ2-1	CASRSVYGSEQFF
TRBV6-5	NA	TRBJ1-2	CASSYRENYGYTF
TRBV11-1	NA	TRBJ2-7	CASSRPLAEVSYEQYF
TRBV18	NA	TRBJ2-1	CASSPRTSGRPNEQFF
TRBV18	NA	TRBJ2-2	CASSPGGATGELFF
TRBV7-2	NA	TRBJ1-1	CASSPGQGSTEAFF
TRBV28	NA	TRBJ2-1	CASSLGPRVNPNEQFF
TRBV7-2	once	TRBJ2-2	CASSQRLAGELSNTGELFF
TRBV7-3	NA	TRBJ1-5	CASKATGDFNQPQHF
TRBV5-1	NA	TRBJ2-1	CASSLELAGGNEQFF
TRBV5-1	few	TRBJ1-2	CASSSGWVDGYTF
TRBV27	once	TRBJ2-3	CATRALQNGDTQYF
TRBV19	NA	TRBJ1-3	CASSISGGHRPGNTIYF
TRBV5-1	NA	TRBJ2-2	CASSDAGTGYRTGELFF
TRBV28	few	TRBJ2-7	CASLKGQELAQYF
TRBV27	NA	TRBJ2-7	CASRYPGLAGSRTYEQYF
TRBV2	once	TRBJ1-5	CASRDRGPDQPQHF
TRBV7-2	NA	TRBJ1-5	CASSLFPFNQPQHF
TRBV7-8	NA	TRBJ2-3	CASSLVGGRITDTQYF
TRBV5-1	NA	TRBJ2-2	CASRGLAENTGELFF
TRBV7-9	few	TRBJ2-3	CASSLGSGRTDTQYF
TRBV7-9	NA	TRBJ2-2	CASSLTTGSNTGELFF
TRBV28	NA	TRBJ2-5	CASSPPGSGAGAFGTQYF
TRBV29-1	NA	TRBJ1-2	CSVAGGLGYGYTF
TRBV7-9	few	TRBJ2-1	CASSLGPVNDNEQFF
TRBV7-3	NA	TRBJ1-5	CASSTPDRGNQPQHF
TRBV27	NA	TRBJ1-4	CASSLSSWQGNEKLFF
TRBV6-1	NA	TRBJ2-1	CASTSGQGTYNEQFF
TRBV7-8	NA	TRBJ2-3	CASSLDKDTQYF